A single sample gave rise to the 13 T cell receptor beta chains below, sequenced in a study of blood T cells in healthy people across ages (dated by TCRdb to between 2014 and 2016). The library came from 5' RACE. Sequencing used an Illumina HiSeq 2500. A second PCR of about 7 to 12 cycles was run with a J-beta primer mix and a sample-barcoded 5' primer. Using fastp at Q25 and MiXCR, TCRdb reprocessed the public reads and kept productive beta chains. Every distinct CDR3 protein forms one entry, paired with its most common genes and DNA. Recorded for this sample are some 890,000 distinct CDR3 sequences; roughly 29% of them occurred a single time. 9.5% to 13% of the sample comes from the top ten. The data were also submitted as part of a second study, on T cells of mothers and their children.

Sample: blood. The receptor set was obtained from a woman in her forties in good health.

This clonotype came up many times. The chain has TRBV28 and TRBJ2-7; 12 nucleotides align to TRBD2. The germline gives CDR1 MDHEN, CDR2 SYDVKM. V shed 6 bases and J 4 bases; nucleotides not matched to a gene: 7. The CDR3 totals 15 residues. CDR3 sequence reads: CASSSITSGGYEQYF. In DNA form, the CDR3 reads TGTGCCAGCAGCTCCATTACTAGCGGGGGGTACGAGCAGTACTTC.

The rearrangement links TRBV4-2 to TRBJ1-6; maybe TRBD1 (6 bases). The CDR3 spans 16 residues. The V and J ends lost 0 bases and 9 bases respectively, with 15 bases between them. Germline V CDR1 and CDR2: LGHNA, YNFKEQ. CDR3 sequence reads: CASSQDRRGGSSPLHF. The DNA for the CDR3 is TGTGCCAGCAGCCAAGATCGTAGAGGGGGTAGTTCACCCCTCCACTTT.

This clonotype was recorded many times. This chain links TRBV7-8 with TRBJ2-6, with D uncertain. The CDR3 runs 17 residues. V dropped 3 bases and J dropped 0 bases, with 12 bases sitting between them. The germline CDR1 and CDR2 sequences are SGHVS and FQNEAQ. CDR3 bases: TGTGCCAGCAGCTTGCGACGTCAGAGCTCTGGGGCCAACGTCCTGACTTTC. Translated: CASSLRRQSSGANVLTF.

This chain connects TRBV7-2 to TRBJ2-1; 8 bases fit TRBD2. This CDR3 has 19 residues. The germline V gene has CDR1 SGHTA and CDR2 FQGNSA. After removal of 5 bases from V and 4 bases from J, the junction contained 19 bases not matched to a gene. The CDR3 is CASSANHPFGGAVYNEQFF. CDR3 nucleotide sequence: TGTGCCAGCAGCGCTAACCATCCATTCGGGGGGGCCGTGTACAATGAGCAGTTCTTC.

The table lists this clonotype with a few counts. The junction and the germline gene differ at one end; a read error may be behind it. This chain's CDR3 is CASSVHSNTEAFF. The CDR3 nucleotides read TGTGCCAGCAGCGTTCACTCGAACACTGAGGCTTTCTTT. V and J are TRBV9 and TRBJ1-1; D not certain. The CDR3 is 13 amino acids. The germline V gene encodes CDR1 SGDLS and CDR2 YYNGEE.

This clonotype was counted between two and nine times. The rearrangement joins TRBV12-3 or TRBV12-4 to TRBJ2-1; 11 bases are a match to TRBD2. With the DNA end fitting TRBJ2-7 better, the J assignment may be wrong. This CDR3 has 19 amino acids. CDR3 region: CASSIRWGLAGGTYNEQYF. The CDR3 DNA sequence: TGTGCCAGCAGTATCCGCTGGGGGCTAGCGGGGGGTACCTACAATGAGCAGTACTTC.

Only a few counts were recorded for this clonotype. The chain employs TRBV28 and TRBJ2-4; 8 bases line up with TRBD1. TRBJ2-7 explains the end of the DNA better; the J call may be wrong. Germline lookup yields CDR1 MDHEN and CDR2 SYDVKM. This CDR3 is built from 14 residues. The CDR3 reads CASRLTGGLDEQYF. CDR3 in DNA: TGTGCCAGCAGGTTAACAGGGGGTCTTGACGAGCAGTACTTC.

The sample holds a few counts of this clonotype. The chain recombines TRBV7-2 with TRBJ2-1, with D tentatively TRBD1 (5 bases). The CDR3 is 15 amino acids. Trimming left V 5 bases short and J 4 bases short, with 15 bases between. Per the germline V gene, CDR1 is SGHTA and CDR2 is FQGNSA. CDR3 nucleotide sequence: TGTGCCAGCAGCCAAGGAAGGACACCGTACAATGAGCAGTTCTTC. It translates to CASSQGRTPYNEQFF.

This clonotype was counted a few times. A much larger clonotype is one base distant, so this may be a read error. J is TRBJ1-2 and V is TRBV7-2; D perhaps matches TRBD1 (5 bases). The CDR3 loop spans 13 amino acids. Germline V CDR1 and CDR2: SGHTA, FQGNSA. CDR3 sequence (DNA): TGTGCCGGCAGCCCACTAGGGGCCTATGGCTACACCTTC. It specifies CAGSPLGAYGYTF.

This clonotype has more than one count but fewer than ten. The rearrangement uses TRBV7-8 and TRBJ1-2; D is unclear. The CDR3 covers 14 residues. CDR1 and CDR2 (germline): SGHVS, FQNEAQ. Deletions cut 3 bases from V and 2 bases from J, with 10 bases between. CDR3 DNA sequence: TGTGCCAGCAGCTTGGTAGGGTCAAACTATGGCTACACCTTC. Translation gives CASSLVGSNYGYTF.

The chain employs TRBV6-2 or TRBV6-3 and TRBJ1-5; the D is unclear. The CDR3 sequence is 13 residues long. CDR1 and CDR2 from the germline V gene are MNHEY and SVGEGT. V was trimmed by 7 bases and J by 3 bases, leaving 10 bases between them. The CDR3 DNA reads as TGTGCCAGCAATGAACAGATCAATCAGCCCCAGCATTTT. Amino acids: CASNEQINQPQHF.

The chain links TRBV15 to TRBJ2-3; perhaps TRBD1 as D (6 bases). Trimming stripped 0 bases from V and 4 bases from J, with 17 bases between. The V gene's germline CDR1 is LNHNV and CDR2 YYDKDF (reference sequence). The CDR3 has 17 amino acids. The CDR3 reads CATSRDSAEQGPDTQYF. The CDR3 region has the DNA TGTGCCACCAGCAGAGATTCCGCGGAACAGGGCCCAGATACGCAGTATTTT.

This clonotype was counted a few times. The V and J genes are TRBV7-8 and TRBJ2-1, with TRBD2 matching over 12 bases. The CDR3 length is 13 residues. Germline V gene data show CDR1 as SGHVS and CDR2 as FQNEAQ. Losses at the gene ends were 6 bases for V and 9 bases for J; bases not matched to a gene: 3. CDR3 sequence: CASRRLAGVEQFF. The CDR3 nucleotides are TGTGCCAGCAGGCGACTAGCGGGGGTTGAGCAGTTCTTC.